This T cell receptor beta chain was sequenced during a study of cytomegalovirus exposure and HLA in healthy donors. Across the study: Earlier work reported some 110 million unique TCR beta sequences from 170 million or so T cells. Overall study findings and caveats: The authors enumerated over 150 TCR beta chains as linked to cytomegalovirus. Some public TCRs appeared in many individuals, while most sequences were rare. Earlier analysis looked at TCR beta V segments, and most were productive about 90% or about 30% of the time.

Amplification used 60 Vbeta primers and 13 Jbeta primers. Using immunoSEQ multiplex PCR, the repertoire was profiled, and TCRdb retains in-frame clones only, with some absent. Among tens of thousands of clones listed, around 81% were seen once. This clone has only one observation. What it binds is not known. J gave up 3 bases and V 4 bases, and 7 bases lay outside the gene matches. Germline loops: CDR1 SGHRS, CDR2 YFSETQ. The CDR3 length is 15 residues. This TCR came from a male donor in good health and CMV-seropositive. The sequencing input was PBMCs. The chain is built from TRBV5-1 and TRBJ1-1; 9 bases agree with TRBD1. In DNA, the CDR3 is TGCGCCAGCAGCATAGGACAGGGGACATACACTGAAGCTTTCTTT. Translated: CASSIGQGTYTEAFF.